The sequence of this T cell receptor beta chain was determined in a study of somatic mutations in cytotoxic T cells in rheumatoid arthritis. The CDR3 is 16 residues long. From germline, CDR1 is LNHNV and CDR2 YYDKDF (reference sequence). J was trimmed by 6 bases and V by 0 bases; bases with no gene match: 7. A word on this clone: The antigen is unknown.

Original handling: Seldom did patient CD8+ clones exceeding 1% match published virus-specific TCRB sequences. Profiled with immunoSEQ multiplex PCR; TCRdb holds only in-frame clones, not every one. That table furnishes V, J and clone size, whereas the DNA furnished D and trimming. This table has 5,600 or so clones, 80% to 85% appearing once. Study-level findings and limits: The top CD8+ clone topped 20% of CD8+ cells in about an eighth of the 65 patients. Unknown were the antigen targets of the expanded CD8+ clones.

The sample consisted of CD8+ T cells sorted from blood. J is TRBJ2-2 and V is TRBV15; 7 bases agree with TRBD2. The receptor was isolated from an adult with rheumatoid arthritis. The CDR3 sequence is CATSRDPSGTAGELFF. The CDR3 nucleotides are TGTGCCACCAGCAGAGATCCCAGCGGGACCGCCGGGGAGCTGTTTTTT. Combining the CDR3 with reference TRBV15 and TRBJ2-2 gives the whole variable domain DAMVIQNPRYQVTQFGKPVTLSCSQTLNHNVMYWYQQKSSQAPKLLFHYYDKDFNNEADTPDNFQSRRPNTSFCFLDIRSPGLGDTAMYLCATSRDPSGTAGELFFGEGSRLTVL.